This T cell receptor (beta chain) was documented in a study of vaccination and CD4 T cells after COVID-19. Across the whole study: As control conditions, cultures were given either a CEFX pool serving as positive control, an HIV-1 Nef pool, or no peptide at all. Study-wide points: Vaccine-specific clones numbering 304 of 307 showed spike mono-reactivity in convalescent patients.

A note on this clonotype: Its antigen is unidentified.

The CDR3 runs 16 residues. Trimming removed 4 bases from V and 3 bases from J, with 16 bases in between. Per the germline V gene, CDR1 is SGHNT and CDR2 is YYREEE (reference sequence). Treatment meaning: approximately nine-day PBMC culture with coronavirus spike peptide pools or control peptides (ViraFEST assay). Cultured CD4+ T cells had their DNA profiled by the Oncomine TCR Beta short-read assay. TCRdb re-called the PCR reads through MiXCR, storing one row per CDR3 protein. The repertoire has about 15,000 distinct CDR3 sequences, nearly 50% of them found once; the top ten carry 4.5% to 6%. The chain couples TRBV5-4 to TRBJ2-2; D may match TRBD1 or TRBD2 (6 bases each). The receptor's source is a human donor who had recovered from COVID-19. Sequences were derived from CD4+ T cells from blood, cultured in vitro, sampled before SARS-CoV-2 vaccination. CDR3 nucleotides: TGTGCCAGCAGCCCAGGACGGGGGCGTCACACCGGGGAGCTGTTTTTT. It is translated as CASSPGRGRHTGELFF.